The rows below give T cell receptor beta chains drawn from one sample of a study of cytomegalovirus exposure and HLA in healthy donors. Profiled with immunoSEQ multiplex PCR; TCRdb holds only in-frame clones, not every one. This sample has a few hundred thousand clones, with over 80% found just once. The sequenced sample consisted of PBMCs. Receptors were obtained from a woman under 30 in good health and CMV-seronegative. CDR3s include the opening cysteine and the closing phenylalanine or tryptophan. D genes are given only for firm matches. Clone sizes are given selectively: once, few, many, or a class where the clone is expanded.

v_call	j_call	clone_size	d_call	cdr3_aa	cdr3_nt
TRBV28	TRBJ1-1	-	TRBD1	CASHDRGTEAFF	TGTGCCAGCCATGACAGGGGCACTGAAGCTTTCTTT
TRBV4-1	TRBJ2-7	-	TRBD2	CASSHGLAGPSSYEQYF	TGCGCCAGCAGCCATGGACTAGCGGGGCCGAGCTCCTACGAGCAGTACTTC
TRBV7-3	TRBJ2-3	once	-	CASSLVALSTDTQYF	TGTGCCAGCAGCTTAGTAGCGCTTAGCACAGATACGCAGTATTTT
TRBV11-2	TRBJ1-1	-	-	CASSLVRGGAFF	TGTGCCAGCAGCTTAGTGCGGGGGGGAGCTTTCTTT
TRBV5-1	TRBJ1-1	-	-	CASSLLGQGNTEAFF	TGCGCCAGCAGCTTACTCGGTCAGGGCAACACTGAAGCTTTCTTT
TRBV5-4	TRBJ2-7	-	-	CASSHEIAITSYEQYF	TGTGCCAGCAGCCACGAGATAGCAATAACTTCCTACGAGCAGTACTTC
TRBV6-1	TRBJ2-3	-	-	CASTFETDTQYF	TGTGCCAGCACATTTGAGACAGATACGCAGTATTTT
TRBV6-6	TRBJ1-5	-	-	CASSLRQVPQHF	TGTGCCAGCAGTCTTCGTCAGGTACCCCAGCATTTT
TRBV6-5	TRBJ1-2	-	-	CASSQRAGLLCTF	TGTGCCAGCAGCCAACGCGCGGGCCTCCTCTGCACCTTC
TRBV28	TRBJ2-1	-	-	CASSPLQGGEQFF	TGTGCCAGCAGCCCCCTCCAGGGTGGAGAGCAGTTCTTC
TRBV30	TRBJ2-2	-	TRBD2	CAWSEGTSGRNTGELFF	TGTGCCTGGAGTGAAGGGACTAGCGGGAGAAACACCGGGGAGCTGTTTTTT
TRBV4-1	TRBJ2-1	-	-	CASSQLRDFYYNEQFF	TGCGCCAGCAGCCAACTCCGGGACTTCTATTACAATGAGCAGTTCTTC
TRBV6-1	TRBJ2-2	once	-	CASNSGSLNTGELFF	TGTGCCAGCAACTCCGGGAGTTTAAACACCGGGGAGCTGTTTTTT
TRBV5-1	TRBJ2-7	once	-	CASSAQGYEQYF	TGCGCCAGCAGCGCCCAGGGCTACGAGCAGTACTTC
TRBV5-6	TRBJ2-3	-	-	CASRGRSTDTQYF	TGTGCCAGCAGAGGCAGGAGCACAGATACGCAGTATTTT
TRBV4-2	TRBJ2-1	-	TRBD2	CASSHGGTSANEQFF	TGTGCCAGCAGCCATGGGGGGACTAGCGCCAATGAGCAGTTCTTC
TRBV6-1	TRBJ1-5	-	-	CASSGRGIKPQHF	TGTGCCAGCAGTGGACGGGGAATCAAGCCCCAGCATTTT
TRBV29-1	TRBJ1-1	-	-	CSVAPPGGTEAFF	TGCAGCGTAGCCCCCCCGGGGGGCACTGAAGCTTTCTTT
TRBV29-1	TRBJ2-3	-	TRBD1	CSEQKTGADTQYF	TGCAGCGAACAAAAAACAGGGGCAGATACGCAGTATTTT
TRBV5-1	TRBJ1-6	-	-	CASSLEGVAYNSPLHF	TGCGCCAGCAGCTTGGAGGGGGTAGCGTATAATTCACCCCTCCACTTT
TRBV19	TRBJ1-1	-	TRBD1	CTSKPGGRGLVEAFF	TGTACCAGTAAACCCGGGGGCAGGGGGCTGGTTGAAGCTTTCTTT
TRBV7-2	TRBJ2-1	-	-	CATTQRGGRAPVF	TGTGCCACAACTCAGCGAGGGGGGAGGGCTCCGGTCTTC
TRBV2	TRBJ2-7	-	TRBD2	CASSSLAGVGEQYF	TGTGCCAGCAGTTCACTAGCGGGAGTGGGGGAGCAGTACTTC
TRBV29-1	TRBJ1-2	-	-	CSVVGDTQSSFF	TGCAGCGTTGTGGGCGATACACAGTCCTCCTTCTTC
TRBV27	TRBJ1-5	-	TRBD1	CASRLTGQGNQPQHF	TGTGCCAGCAGATTGACGGGACAGGGGAATCAGCCCCAGCATTTT
TRBV19	TRBJ1-1	-	-	CASSMGPGVEAFF	TGTGCCAGTAGTATGGGGCCAGGGGTGGAAGCTTTCTTT
TRBV7-3	TRBJ1-3	-	TRBD1	CASSSDRGGGNTIYF	TGTGCCAGCAGCTCGGACAGGGGAGGCGGAAACACCATATATTTT
TRBV18	TRBJ2-1	-	TRBD2	CASSHNLGGSSYNEQFF	TGTGCCAGCTCACATAACTTGGGGGGGAGCTCCTACAATGAGCAGTTCTTC
TRBV10-3	TRBJ1-1	-	TRBD1	CAISEWDRGAEAFF	TGTGCCATCAGTGAATGGGACAGGGGCGCTGAAGCTTTCTTT
TRBV28	TRBJ1-2	-	-	CASSPPGVGYGYTF	TGTGCCAGCAGCCCCCCAGGGGTAGGATATGGCTACACCTTC
TRBV4-2	TRBJ2-2	-	TRBD2	CASSHPGLAGGPYAGELFF	TGTGCCAGCAGCCATCCTGGGCTAGCGGGAGGGCCTTACGCCGGGGAGCTGTTTTTT
TRBV4-1	TRBJ2-3	-	-	CASSQVGLALDTQYF	TGCGCCAGCAGCCAAGTCGGTCTAGCCTTGGATACGCAGTATTTT
TRBV12-5	TRBJ1-2	-	-	CASALGQFGYTF	TGTGCTAGTGCTTTGGGGCAGTTTGGCTACACCTTC
TRBV30	TRBJ2-1	-	TRBD2	CAWSVLAGEEQFF	TGTGCCTGGAGTGTACTAGCGGGAGAGGAGCAGTTCTTC
TRBV19	TRBJ1-6	-	TRBD1	CASSIQGANSPLHF	TGTGCCAGTAGTATACAGGGGGCCAATTCACCCCTCCACTTT
TRBV30	TRBJ2-1	-	TRBD1	CARGTGISYEQFF	TGTGCCAGGGGGACAGGGATTTCTTATGAGCAGTTCTTC
TRBV6-5	TRBJ1-1	-	-	CASTLTGQNTEAFF	TGTGCCAGCACCTTAACCGGACAGAACACTGAAGCTTTCTTT
TRBV27	TRBJ2-3	-	TRBD2	CASSFPSGSTDTQYF	TGTGCCAGCAGTTTTCCTAGCGGGAGCACAGATACGCAGTATTTT
TRBV7-2	TRBJ2-7	few	-	CASSVQGLGGEQYF	TGTGCCAGCAGCGTGCAGGGCCTCGGGGGCGAGCAGTACTTC
TRBV29-1	TRBJ2-5	-	TRBD2	CSVAPTGGETQYF	TGCAGCGTTGCCCCCACGGGGGGAGAGACCCAGTACTTC
TRBV9	TRBJ2-3	few	TRBD2	CASGGTSGWEDTQYF	TGTGCCAGTGGTGGGACTAGCGGTTGGGAAGATACGCAGTATTTT
TRBV9	TRBJ2-5	-	TRBD1	CASARGTGVETQYF	TGTGCCAGCGCACGCGGGACAGGGGTGGAGACCCAGTACTTC